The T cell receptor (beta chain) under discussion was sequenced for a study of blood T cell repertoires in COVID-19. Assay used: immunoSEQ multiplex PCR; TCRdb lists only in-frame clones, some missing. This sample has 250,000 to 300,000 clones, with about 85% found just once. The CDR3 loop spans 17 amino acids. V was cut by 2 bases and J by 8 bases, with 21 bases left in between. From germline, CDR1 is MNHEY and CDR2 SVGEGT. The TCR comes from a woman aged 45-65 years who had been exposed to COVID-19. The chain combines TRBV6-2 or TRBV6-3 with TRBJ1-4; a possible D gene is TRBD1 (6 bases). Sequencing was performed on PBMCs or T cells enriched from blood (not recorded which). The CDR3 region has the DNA TGTGCCAGCAGTTACAAGGGCCCTCTACAGGGTTCGGAAAAACTGTTTTTT. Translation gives CASSYKGPLQGSEKLFF.